This TCR beta chain stems from a study of T cell repertoires in cytomegalovirus infection. Germline values: CDR1 SGHVS, CDR2 FNYEAQ. V lost 4 bases, J lost 6 bases, and 17 bases lay in between. CDR3 length: 15 residues. Worth noting for this clonotype: Its specificity is unknown.

Each CDR3 protein gets one entry after TCRdb re-called the reads with MiXCR. The data contain some 800,000 distinct CDR3 sequences, almost 30% of them singletons. The specimen comprised cultured CD8+ T cells from PBMCs, sampled from culture after CMV antigen stimulation. The TCR originated in a human donor in good health (CMV status not recorded). Some clones in this sample may be carry-over from other donors' samples. V is TRBV7-6 and J is TRBJ2-3; the D gene could be TRBD1 or TRBD2 (6 bases each). CDR3 nucleotides: TGTGCCAGCAGCTCGAGTACACAGGGACTTGATACGCAGTATTTT. Its translation: CASSSSTQGLDTQYF.